This T cell receptor (beta chain) was recorded in a study of spatial heterogeneity in lung cancer. The wider study: Within raw reads, each unique TCR and UMI combination appeared on average more than ten times.

The CDR3 has 15 residues. Germline V gives CDR1 LGHNA, CDR2 YSLEER. This sample's time point: sample taken at primary tumor resection. Whole RNA, which was extracted from tumor, nontumor lung tissue or frozen PBMC, was sequenced without any cell sorting. The donor population consisted of some 72 patients with untreated, early-stage non-small cell lung cancer. Each TCR cDNA molecule bore a unique molecular identifier. Using its own MiXCR run on the 5' RACE reads, TCRdb lists one record per CDR3 protein. Here the sample spans 1,500 to 2,000 distinct CDR3 sequences, over 7% being singletons. Turning to this clonotype: A much larger clone differs by one base, so this may be a read error.

This specimen was normal lung tissue next to the tumor, taken at surgery. The chain recombines TRBV4-3 with TRBJ1-5; TRBD1 matches 7 bases. This clonotype originated in a male donor with early-stage non-small cell lung cancer. DNA of the CDR3: TGCGCCAGCAGCCAATACAGGGGAGAGGGTCAGCTCCAGCATTTT. This gives the protein CASSQYRGEGQLQHF.